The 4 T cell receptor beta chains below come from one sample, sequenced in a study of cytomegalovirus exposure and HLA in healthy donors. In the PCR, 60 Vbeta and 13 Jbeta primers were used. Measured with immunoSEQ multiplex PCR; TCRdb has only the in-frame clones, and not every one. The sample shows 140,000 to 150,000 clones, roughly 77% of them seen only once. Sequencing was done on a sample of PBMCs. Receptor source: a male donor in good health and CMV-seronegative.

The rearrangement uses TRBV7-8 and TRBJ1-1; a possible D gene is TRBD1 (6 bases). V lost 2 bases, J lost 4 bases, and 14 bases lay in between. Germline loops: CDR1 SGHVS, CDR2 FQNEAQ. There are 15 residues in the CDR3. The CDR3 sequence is CASSLLRGGGTEAFF. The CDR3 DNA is TGTGCCAGCAGCTTATTACGAGGGGGGGGCACTGAAGCTTTCTTT.

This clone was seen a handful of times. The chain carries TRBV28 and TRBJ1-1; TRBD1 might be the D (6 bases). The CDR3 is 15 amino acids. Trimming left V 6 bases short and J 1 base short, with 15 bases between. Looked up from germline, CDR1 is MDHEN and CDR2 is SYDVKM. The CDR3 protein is CASSPGEGGNTEAFF. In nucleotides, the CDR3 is TGTGCCAGCAGCCCAGGGGAGGGGGGGAACACTGAAGCTTTCTTT.

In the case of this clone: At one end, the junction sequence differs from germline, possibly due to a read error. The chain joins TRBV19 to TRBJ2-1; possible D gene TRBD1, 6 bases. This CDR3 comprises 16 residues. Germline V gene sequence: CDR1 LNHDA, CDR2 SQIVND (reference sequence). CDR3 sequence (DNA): TGTGCCAGTAGTATTGGGCAGGGGCTTTCCTTCAATGAGCAGTTCTTC. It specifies CASSIGQGLSFNEQFF.

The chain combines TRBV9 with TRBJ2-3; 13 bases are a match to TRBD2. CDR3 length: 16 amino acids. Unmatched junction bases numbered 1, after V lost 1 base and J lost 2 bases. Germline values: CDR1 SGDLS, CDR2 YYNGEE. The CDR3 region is CASSVTSGGATDTQYF. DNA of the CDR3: TGTGCCAGCAGCGTAACTAGCGGGGGGGCCACAGATACGCAGTATTTT.